This T cell receptor (beta chain) was captured in a study of human T cells and chemical hapten exposure. Sample time point: pre-sensitization, week 0. Treatment reported: therapeutic diphenylcyclopropenone sensitization with weekly scalp DPC. Germline lookup yields CDR1 LGHNA and CDR2 YNFKEQ. After removal of 0 bases from V and 5 bases from J, the junction contained 3 bases not matched to a gene. CDR3 length: 15 residues. This clonotype was recorded only once. Via MiXCR, TCRdb re-called the RACE reads, giving one row per CDR3 protein. The repertoire includes under 200,000 distinct CDR3 sequences, roughly 30% of them detected once, and about 2.8% sits in the top ten.

This chain joins TRBV4-2 and TRBJ1-5, with 8 bases lining up with TRBD1. The source is a woman aged 25-40 years with alopecia areata. Some clones in this sample may be carry-over from other donors' samples. The specimen comprised whole blood, sampled in connection with sensitization to the hapten diphenylcyclopropenone (DPC). The CDR3 sequence is CASSQDRGQYQPQHF. CDR3 coding DNA: TGTGCCAGCAGCCAAGACAGGGGGCAGTATCAGCCCCAGCATTTT.